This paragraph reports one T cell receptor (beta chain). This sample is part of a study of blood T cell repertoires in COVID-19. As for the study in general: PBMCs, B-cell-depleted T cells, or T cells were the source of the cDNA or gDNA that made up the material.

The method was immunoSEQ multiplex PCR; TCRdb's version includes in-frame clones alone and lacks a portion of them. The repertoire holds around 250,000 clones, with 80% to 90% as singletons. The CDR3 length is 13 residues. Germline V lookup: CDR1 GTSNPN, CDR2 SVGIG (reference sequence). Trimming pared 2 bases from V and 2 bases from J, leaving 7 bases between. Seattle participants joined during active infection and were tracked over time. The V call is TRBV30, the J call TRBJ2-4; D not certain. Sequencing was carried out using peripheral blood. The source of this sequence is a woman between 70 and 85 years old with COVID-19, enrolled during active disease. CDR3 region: CAWSKQSKNIQYF. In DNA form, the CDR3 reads TGTGCCTGGAGTAAACAGTCCAAAAACATTCAGTACTTC.